Here is one T cell receptor (beta chain) with its context. This specimen comes from a study of blood T cells in healthy people across ages. A J-beta primer mix and a sample-barcoded 5' primer were used in a second PCR of about 7 to 12 cycles. TCRdb reanalysed the 5' RACE reads using MiXCR and keeps one entry per CDR3 protein. The table includes 1 million or so distinct CDR3 sequences, 25% detected once. Trimming took 3 bases from V and 2 from J, leaving 20 bases between them. The CDR3 has 17 residues. CDR1 KGHSH and CDR2 LQKENI come from the germline V gene. These sequences were also reported in another study, on T cells of mothers and their children.

The TCR was taken from a girl aged 2 to 10 in good health. Input material: blood. V usage is TRBV18 and J usage is TRBJ2-7; D is uncertain. CDR3 residues: CASSPSLIGPKTYEQYF. The CDR3 coding sequence is TGTGCCAGCTCACCCTCCTTAATTGGACCGAAAACCTACGAGCAGTACTTC. Together with reference TRBV18 and TRBJ2-7, the CDR3 gives the full variable domain: NAGVMQNPRHLVRRRGQEARLRCSPMKGHSHVYWYRQLPEEGLKFMVYLQKENIIDESGMPKERFSAEFPKEGPSILRIQQVVRGDSAAYFCASSPSLIGPKTYEQYFGPGTRLTVT.